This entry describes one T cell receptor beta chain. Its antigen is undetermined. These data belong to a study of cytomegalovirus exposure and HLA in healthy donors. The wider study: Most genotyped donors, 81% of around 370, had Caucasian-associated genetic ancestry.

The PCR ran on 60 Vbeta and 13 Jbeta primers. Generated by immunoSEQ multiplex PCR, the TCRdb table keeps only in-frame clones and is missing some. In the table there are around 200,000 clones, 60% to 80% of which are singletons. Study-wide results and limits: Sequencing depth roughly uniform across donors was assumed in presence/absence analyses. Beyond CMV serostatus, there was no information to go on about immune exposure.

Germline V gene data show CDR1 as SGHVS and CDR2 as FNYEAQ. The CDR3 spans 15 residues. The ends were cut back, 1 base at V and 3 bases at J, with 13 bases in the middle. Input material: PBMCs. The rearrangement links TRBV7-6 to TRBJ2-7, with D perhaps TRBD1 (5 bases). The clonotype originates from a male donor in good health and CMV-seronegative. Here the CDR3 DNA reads TGTGCCAGCAGCTTAGGGCAGGGCCCTATCTACGAGCAGTACTTC. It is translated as CASSLGQGPIYEQYF.